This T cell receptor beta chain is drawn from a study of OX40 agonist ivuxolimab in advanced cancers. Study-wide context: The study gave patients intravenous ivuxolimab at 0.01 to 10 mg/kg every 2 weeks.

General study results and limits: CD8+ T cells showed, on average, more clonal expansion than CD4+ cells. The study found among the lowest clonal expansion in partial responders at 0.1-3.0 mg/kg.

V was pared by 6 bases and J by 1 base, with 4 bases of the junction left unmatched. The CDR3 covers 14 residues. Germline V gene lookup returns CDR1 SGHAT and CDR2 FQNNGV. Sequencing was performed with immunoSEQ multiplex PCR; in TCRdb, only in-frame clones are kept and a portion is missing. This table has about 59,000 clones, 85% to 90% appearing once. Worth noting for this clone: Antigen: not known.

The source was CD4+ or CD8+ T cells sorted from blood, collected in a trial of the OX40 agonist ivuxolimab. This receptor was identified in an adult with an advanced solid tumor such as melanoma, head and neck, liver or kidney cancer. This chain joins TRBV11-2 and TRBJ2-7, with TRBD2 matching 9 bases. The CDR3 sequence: CASRPGLASYEQYF. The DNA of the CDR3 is TGTGCCAGCAGACCGGGACTAGCTTCCTACGAGCAGTACTTC.